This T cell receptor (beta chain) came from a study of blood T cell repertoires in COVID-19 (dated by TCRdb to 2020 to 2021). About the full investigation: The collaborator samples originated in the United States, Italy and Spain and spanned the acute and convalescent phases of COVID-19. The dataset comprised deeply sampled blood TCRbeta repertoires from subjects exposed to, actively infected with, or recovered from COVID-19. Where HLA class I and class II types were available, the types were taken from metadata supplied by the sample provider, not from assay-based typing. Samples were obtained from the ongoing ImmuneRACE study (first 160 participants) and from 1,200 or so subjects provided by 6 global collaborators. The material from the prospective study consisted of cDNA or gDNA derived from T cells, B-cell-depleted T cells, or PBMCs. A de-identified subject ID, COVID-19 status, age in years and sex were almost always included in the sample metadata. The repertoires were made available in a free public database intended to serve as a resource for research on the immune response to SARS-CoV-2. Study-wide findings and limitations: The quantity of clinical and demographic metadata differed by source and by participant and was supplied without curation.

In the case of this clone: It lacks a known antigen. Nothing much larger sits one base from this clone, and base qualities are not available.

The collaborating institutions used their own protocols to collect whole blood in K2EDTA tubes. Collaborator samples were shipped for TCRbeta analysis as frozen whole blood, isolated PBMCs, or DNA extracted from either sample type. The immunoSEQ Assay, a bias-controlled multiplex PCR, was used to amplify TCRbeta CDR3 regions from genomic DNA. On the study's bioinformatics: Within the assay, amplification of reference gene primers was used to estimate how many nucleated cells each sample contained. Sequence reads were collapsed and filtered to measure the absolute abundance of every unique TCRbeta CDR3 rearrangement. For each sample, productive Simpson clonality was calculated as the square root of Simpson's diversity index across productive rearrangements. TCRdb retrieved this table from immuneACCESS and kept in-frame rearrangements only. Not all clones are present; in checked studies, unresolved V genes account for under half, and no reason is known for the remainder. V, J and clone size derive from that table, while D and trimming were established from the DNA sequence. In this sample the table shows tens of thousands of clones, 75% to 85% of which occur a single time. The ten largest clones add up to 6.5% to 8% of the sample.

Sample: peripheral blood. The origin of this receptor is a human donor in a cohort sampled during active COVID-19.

The nucleotide sequence reads as follows: TGTGCCAGCAGCCAAGGATCGGGAGTGAACACTGAAGCTTTCTTT. This gives the protein CASSQGSGVNTEAFF. In this chain, TRBV3-1 (or the pseudogene TRBV3-2) is recombined with TRBJ1-1; the D gene identity is not certain. The CDR3 runs 15 residues from the cysteine to the phenylalanine. Only the CDR3 DNA is retained, 45 bases long and in frame from the first base. CDR1 is given as LGHDT and CDR2 as YNNKEL, both from the germline V gene (reference sequence). Trimming at the junction amounts to 1 base on V and 0 bases on J, and the germline ends lie 9 bases apart.